These 18 T cell receptor beta chains were sequenced from one sample in a study of blood T cell repertoires in COVID-19 (dated by TCRdb to about 2020). Library construction relied on the immunoSEQ multiplex PCR assay. TCRdb carries this immuneACCESS record with in-frame sequences only. Its versions omit some clonotypes, under half of them owing to an unresolved V gene in the studies checked, with the rest unexplained. This sample is represented by 250,000 or so clones; 88% of them were singletons. The leading ten clones occupy roughly 3% of the sample. Sample: PBMCs or T cells enriched from blood (not recorded which). These receptors originate from a woman between 35 and 50 years old who had been exposed to COVID-19.

This clone was counted only a few times. The rearrangement joins TRBV19 to TRBJ1-6; TRBD1 is a possible D gene (5 bases). The germline CDR1 and CDR2 sequences are LNHDA and SQIVND (reference sequence). V lost 4 bases and J 4 bases, leaving 17 bases between the germline ends. This CDR3 comprises 17 residues. The CDR3 nucleotides are TGTGCCAGTAGTAACCTCGGGACGGGAGCATATAATTCACCCCTCCACTTT. Protein: CASSNLGTGAYNSPLHF.

This chain uses TRBV28 with TRBJ1-1; TRBD1 agrees at 7 bases. V gave up 5 bases and J gave up 0 bases; unmatched junction bases: 6. Per germline, CDR1 MDHEN and CDR2 SYDVKM. The length of the CDR3 is 15 residues. The CDR3 protein is CASSLGTVMNTEAFF. The CDR3 coding sequence is TGTGCCAGCAGTCTAGGGACAGTTATGAACACTGAAGCTTTCTTT.

The genes are TRBV6-4 and TRBJ1-5; 7 bases align to TRBD1. CDR1 is MRHNA, CDR2 SNTAGT, per germline. The CDR3 totals 13 residues. Trimming took 3 bases from V and 5 from J; bases not matched to a gene: 1. The CDR3 DNA follows: TGTGCCAGCAGTGAAGACAGGGATCAGCCCCAGCATTTT. It is translated as CASSEDRDQPQHF.

A few counts support this clone. The chain uses TRBV7-9 and TRBJ2-7; no definite D call. V lost 0 bases and J 6 bases, leaving 12 bases between the germline ends. Germline V gene data show CDR1 as SEHNR and CDR2 as FQNEAQ (reference sequence). This CDR3 has 14 amino acids. The CDR3 loop reads CASSLAQQSAEQYF. CDR3 DNA: TGTGCCAGCAGCTTAGCCCAACAGTCAGCCGAGCAGTACTTC. Together with reference TRBV7-9 and TRBJ2-7, the CDR3 gives the full variable domain: DTGVSQNPRHKITKRGQNVTFRCDPISEHNRLYWYRQTLGQGPEFLTYFQNEAQLEKSRLLSDRFSAERPKGSFSTLEIQRTEQGDSAMYLCASSLAQQSAEQYFGPGTRLTVT.

This clone was counted at least ten times. V gene TRBV20-1 combines with J gene TRBJ2-7, with a tentative D call TRBD1 (5 bases). This CDR3 spans 11 amino acids. V was clipped by 5 bases and J by 4 bases, with 9 bases between them. CDR1 is DFQATT, CDR2 SNEGSKA, per germline (reference sequence). This CDR3 reads CSAGATYEQYV. CDR3 DNA sequence: TGCAGTGCTGGGGCAACTTACGAGCAGTACGTC.

The genes are TRBV7-8 and TRBJ2-7; 9 bases agree with TRBD1. Per the germline V gene, CDR1 is SGHVS and CDR2 is FQNEAQ. The CDR3 spans 16 residues. V lost 5 bases to trimming and J lost 1 base; unmatched junction nucleotides: 9. CDR3 region: CASSALQGAGSYEQYV. In DNA form, the CDR3 reads TGTGCCAGCAGCGCCTTACAGGGGGCGGGGTCCTACGAGCAGTACGTC.

J is TRBJ1-2 and V is TRBV28; a weak D match, TRBD1 (5 bases). From germline, CDR1 is MDHEN and CDR2 SYDVKM. V was pared by 6 bases and J by 6 bases, with 14 bases between. The CDR3 is made up of 13 amino acids. CDR3: CASRGRLGDGYTF. In DNA form, the CDR3 reads TGTGCCAGCAGAGGCAGGCTAGGGGATGGCTACACCTTC.

The chain has TRBV27 and TRBJ2-7; D unclear. Germline V gives CDR1 MNHEY, CDR2 SMNVEV (reference sequence). Trimming cost V 0 bases and J 4 bases, with 13 bases left between them. The CDR3 is 15 amino acids. DNA for the CDR3: TGTGCCAGCAGTTTATCGGCAGGCTTGGGTTACGAGCAGTACTTC. Protein sequence: CASSLSAGLGYEQYF.

The chain joins TRBV5-5 to TRBJ1-5, with a possible D match to TRBD1 (6 bases). Trimming stripped 3 bases from V and 12 bases from J, with 19 bases between. The CDR3 runs to 14 residues. Germline V gene data show CDR1 as SGHKS and CDR2 as YYEKEE (reference sequence). The CDR3 region is CASSSSIKTGNQHF. The CDR3 DNA follows: TGTGCCAGCAGCTCTAGTATAAAAACAGGGAACCAGCATTTT.

V usage is TRBV5-4 and J usage is TRBJ2-3; the match to TRBD2 covers 15 bases. CDR3 length: 16 amino acids. Germline loops: CDR1 SGHNT, CDR2 YYREEE (reference sequence). The V and J ends lost 4 bases and 8 bases, in that order; junction bases with no gene match: 8. DNA of the CDR3: TGTGCCAGCAGCGGGGGACTAGCGGGGGGTCCTGGTACGCAGTATTTT. Protein product: CASSGGLAGGPGTQYF. The entire variable domain, with the rest obtained from reference TRBV5-4 and TRBJ2-3, is as follows: ETGVTQSPTHLIKTRGQQVTLRCSSQSGHNTVSWYQQALGQGPQFIFQYYREEENGRGNFPPRFSGLQFPNYSSELNVNALELDDSALYLCASSGGLAGGPGTQYFGPGTRLTVL.

This clone appeared a single time. This chain connects TRBV29-1 to TRBJ2-1; weak D call: TRBD2 (6 bases). Trimming removed 6 bases from V and 10 bases from J, with 13 bases in between. Germline loops: CDR1 SQVTM, CDR2 ANQGSEA. The CDR3 totals 11 residues. The CDR3 DNA sequence: TGCAGCGTCCGGTCGGGGGAAGAGCAGTTCTTC. Amino acid sequence: CSVRSGEEQFF.

The rearrangement joins TRBV10-2 to TRBJ2-3; 7 bases align to TRBD2. The germline CDR1 and CDR2 sequences are WSHSY and SAAADI. V dropped 8 bases and J dropped 0; count of bases not matched to a gene: 2. This CDR3 has 13 amino acids. CDR3 sequence (DNA): TGCGCCAGCGGGAGGGCTAGCACAGATACGCAGTATTTT. As protein: CASGRASTDTQYF.

With respect to this clone: Distinct nucleotide sequences in the sample also encode this CDR3. V usage is TRBV18 and J usage is TRBJ2-2, with 7 positions matching TRBD1. The CDR3 is made up of 17 amino acids. V trimming: 7 bases; J trimming: 0 bases; junction bases outside the gene matches: 11. Germline V gives CDR1 KGHSH, CDR2 LQKENI. CDR3 region: CASLTRQGPANTGELFF. CDR3 nucleotide sequence: TGTGCCAGCTTAACCAGACAGGGACCCGCGAACACCGGGGAGCTGTTTTTT.

The chain uses TRBV7-3 and TRBJ1-1, with D perhaps matching TRBD1 (5 bases). There are 14 residues in the CDR3. Germline values: CDR1 SGHTA, CDR2 FQGTGA. V was clipped by 5 bases and J by 6 bases, with 16 bases between them. CDR3 protein: CASSKDRLGAEAFF. Here the CDR3 DNA reads TGTGCCAGCAGCAAGGACCGACTAGGGGCTGAAGCTTTCTTT.

V and J are TRBV2 and TRBJ2-1; D gene unclear. V lost 4 bases and J lost 3, with 7 bases in between. CDR3 size: 13 residues. Germline CDR1 reads SNHLY; CDR2 reads FYNNEI. The CDR3 nucleotides are TGTGCCAGCAGTGGCGTTCTCTACAATGAGCAGTTCTTC. Translation gives CASSGVLYNEQFF.

The V and J genes are TRBV5-1 and TRBJ1-4; 8 bases agree with TRBD1. V lost 3 bases to trimming and J lost 7 bases; unmatched junction nucleotides: 8. There are 15 residues in the CDR3. Germline V CDR1 and CDR2: SGHRS, YFSETQ. In DNA form, the CDR3 reads TGCGCCAGCAGCTCCTTGGGGACAGGCCCTGAAAAACTGTTTTTT. Amino acids: CASSSLGTGPEKLFF.

The chain uses TRBV27 and TRBJ2-5; TRBD2 matches 10 bases. The CDR3 loop spans 17 amino acids. V lost 6 bases and J lost 2; bases outside the gene matches: 12. Looked up from germline, CDR1 is MNHEY and CDR2 is SMNVEV (reference sequence). CDR3 nucleotides: TGTGCCAGCAGCTCTCTAGCGGGAGTGGGTCTACAAGAGACCCAGTACTTC. Amino acids: CASSSLAGVGLQETQYF.

The CDR3 nucleotides read TGTGCCAGCTCCCAAACCGGGACAGGGAATTCACCCCTCCACTTT. It is translated as CASSQTGTGNSPLHF. The chain couples TRBV18 to TRBJ1-6; 9 bases agree with TRBD1. V shed 6 bases, J shed 7 bases, and the junction held 7 bases outside the gene matches. Per the germline V gene, CDR1 is KGHSH and CDR2 is LQKENI. CDR3 length equals 15 residues.